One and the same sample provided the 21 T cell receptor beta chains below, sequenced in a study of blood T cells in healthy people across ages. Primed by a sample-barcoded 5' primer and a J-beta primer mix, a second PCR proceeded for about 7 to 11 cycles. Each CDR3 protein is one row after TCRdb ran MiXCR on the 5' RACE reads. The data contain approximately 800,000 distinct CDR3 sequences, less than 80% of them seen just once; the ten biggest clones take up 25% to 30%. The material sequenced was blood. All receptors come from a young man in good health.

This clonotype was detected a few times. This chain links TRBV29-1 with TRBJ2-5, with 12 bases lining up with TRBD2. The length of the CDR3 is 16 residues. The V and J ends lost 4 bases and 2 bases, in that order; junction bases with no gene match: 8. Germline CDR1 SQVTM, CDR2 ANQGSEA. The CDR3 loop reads CSVAARLAGAQETQYF. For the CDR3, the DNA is TGCAGCGTTGCGGCCCGACTAGCGGGGGCACAAGAGACCCAGTACTTC.

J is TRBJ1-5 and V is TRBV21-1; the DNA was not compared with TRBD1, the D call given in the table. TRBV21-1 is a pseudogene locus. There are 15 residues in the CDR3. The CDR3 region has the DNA TGTGCCAGCAGCAGACCGGGACAGGGCATTCAGCCCCAGCATTTT. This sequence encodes CASSRPGQGIQPQHF.

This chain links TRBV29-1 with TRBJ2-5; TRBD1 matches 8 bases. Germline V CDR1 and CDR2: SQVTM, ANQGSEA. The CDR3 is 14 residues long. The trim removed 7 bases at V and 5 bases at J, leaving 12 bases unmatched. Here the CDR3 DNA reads TGCAGCGCCGACGGGACAGGAGTTGGGGAGACCCAGTACTTC. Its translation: CSADGTGVGETQYF.

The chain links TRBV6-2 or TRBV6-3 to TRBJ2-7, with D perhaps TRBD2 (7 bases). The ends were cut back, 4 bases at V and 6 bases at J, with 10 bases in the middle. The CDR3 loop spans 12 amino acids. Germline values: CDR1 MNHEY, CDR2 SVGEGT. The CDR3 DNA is TGTGCCAGCAGTTTCCGGGGGGCCGAGCAGTACTTC. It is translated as CASSFRGAEQYF.

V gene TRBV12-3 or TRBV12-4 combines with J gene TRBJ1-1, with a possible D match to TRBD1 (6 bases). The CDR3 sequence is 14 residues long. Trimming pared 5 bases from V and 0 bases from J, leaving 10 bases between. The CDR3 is CASSRDMMNTEAFF. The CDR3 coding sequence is TGTGCCAGCAGTCGGGACATGATGAACACTGAAGCTTTCTTT.

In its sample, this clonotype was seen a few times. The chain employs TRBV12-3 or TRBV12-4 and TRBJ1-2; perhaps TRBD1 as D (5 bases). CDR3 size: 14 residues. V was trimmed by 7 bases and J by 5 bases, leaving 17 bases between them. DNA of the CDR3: TGTGCCAGCACCCGGCCTCCGGGACGGTATGGCTACACCTTC. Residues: CASTRPPGRYGYTF.

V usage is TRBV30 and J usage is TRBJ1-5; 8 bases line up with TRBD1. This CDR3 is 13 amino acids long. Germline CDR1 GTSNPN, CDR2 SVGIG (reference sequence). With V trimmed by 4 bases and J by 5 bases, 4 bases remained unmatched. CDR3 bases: TGTGCCTGGAATAACAGGGGGGATCAGCCCCAGCATTTT. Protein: CAWNNRGDQPQHF.

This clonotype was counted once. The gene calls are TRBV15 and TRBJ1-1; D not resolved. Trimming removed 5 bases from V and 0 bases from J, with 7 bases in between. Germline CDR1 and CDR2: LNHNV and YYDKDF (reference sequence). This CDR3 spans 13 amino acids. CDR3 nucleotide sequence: TGTGCCACCAGCCCAGCCTTGAACACTGAAGCTTTCTTT. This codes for CATSPALNTEAFF.

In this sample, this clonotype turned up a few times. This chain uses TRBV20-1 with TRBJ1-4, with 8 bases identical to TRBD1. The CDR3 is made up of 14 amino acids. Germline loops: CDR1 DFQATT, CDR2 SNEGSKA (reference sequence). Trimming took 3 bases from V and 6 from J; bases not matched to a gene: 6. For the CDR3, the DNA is TGCAGTGCTAGTCGGACAGGGTTGCATGAAAAACTGTTTTTT. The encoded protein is CSASRTGLHEKLFF.

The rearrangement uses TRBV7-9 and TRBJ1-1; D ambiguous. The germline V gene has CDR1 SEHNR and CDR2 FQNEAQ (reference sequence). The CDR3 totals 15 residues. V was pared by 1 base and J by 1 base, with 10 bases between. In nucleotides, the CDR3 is TGTGCCAGCAGCTTAGGGAGACACTCGAACACTGAAGCTTTCTTT. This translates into CASSLGRHSNTEAFF.

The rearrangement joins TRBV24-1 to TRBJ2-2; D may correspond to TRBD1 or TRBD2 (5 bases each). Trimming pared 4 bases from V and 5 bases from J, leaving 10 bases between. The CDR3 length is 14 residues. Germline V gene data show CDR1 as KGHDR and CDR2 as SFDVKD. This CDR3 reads CATSDRDGTGELFF. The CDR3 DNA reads TGTGCCACCAGTGACAGGGACGGAACCGGGGAGCTGTTTTTT.

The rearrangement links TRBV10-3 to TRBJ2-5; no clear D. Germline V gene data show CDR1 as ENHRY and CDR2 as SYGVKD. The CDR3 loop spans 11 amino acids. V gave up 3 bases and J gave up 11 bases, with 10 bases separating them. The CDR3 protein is CAISDIDEQYF. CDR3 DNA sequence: TGTGCCATCAGTGACATCGATGAGCAGTACTTC.

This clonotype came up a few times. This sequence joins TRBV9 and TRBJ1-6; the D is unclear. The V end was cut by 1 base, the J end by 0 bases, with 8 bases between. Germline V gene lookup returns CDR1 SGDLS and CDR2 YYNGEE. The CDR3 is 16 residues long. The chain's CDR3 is CASSVQASSYNSPLHF. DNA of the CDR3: TGTGCCAGCAGCGTACAGGCGAGCTCCTATAATTCACCCCTCCACTTT.

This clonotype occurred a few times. This chain's CDR3 is CASNLARQFRSGANVLTF. The CDR3 DNA reads TGTGCCAGCAACCTGGCGAGACAGTTTCGCTCTGGGGCCAACGTCCTGACTTTC. This chain uses TRBV6-1 with TRBJ2-6; tentative D call: TRBD1 (5 bases). Germline CDR1 MNHNS, CDR2 SASEGT. The CDR3 spans 18 residues. V dropped 7 bases and J dropped 0 bases, with 19 bases sitting between them.

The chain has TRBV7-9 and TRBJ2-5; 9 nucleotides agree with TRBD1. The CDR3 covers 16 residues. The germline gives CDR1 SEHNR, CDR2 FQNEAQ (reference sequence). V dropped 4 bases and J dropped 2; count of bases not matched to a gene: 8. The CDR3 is CASSYPGTGWQETQYF. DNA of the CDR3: TGTGCCAGCAGCTACCCCGGGACAGGGTGGCAAGAGACCCAGTACTTC.

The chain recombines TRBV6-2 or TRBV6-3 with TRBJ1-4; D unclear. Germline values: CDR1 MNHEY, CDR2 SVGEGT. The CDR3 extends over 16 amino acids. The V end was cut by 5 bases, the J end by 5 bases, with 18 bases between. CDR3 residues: CASSTRGGSGNEKLFF. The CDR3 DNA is TGTGCCAGCAGTACCCGGGGAGGGTCGGGGAATGAAAAACTGTTTTTT.

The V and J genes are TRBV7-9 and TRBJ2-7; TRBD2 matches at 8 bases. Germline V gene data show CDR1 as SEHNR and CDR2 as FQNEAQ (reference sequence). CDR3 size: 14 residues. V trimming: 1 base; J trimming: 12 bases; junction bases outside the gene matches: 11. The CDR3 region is CASSLVGRGETRYF. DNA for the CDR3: TGTGCCAGCAGCTTAGTCGGGAGGGGGGAGACCCGGTACTTC.

The CDR3, as DNA: TGTGCCAGCAGCTCGACGGGTTTCTATAATTCACCCCTCCACTTT. Protein product: CASSSTGFYNSPLHF. The chain uses TRBV28 and TRBJ1-6, with D unresolved. V was shortened by 6 bases and J by 3 bases, with 12 bases between the two germline ends. In germline, CDR1 is MDHEN, CDR2 SYDVKM. CDR3 length: 15 amino acids.

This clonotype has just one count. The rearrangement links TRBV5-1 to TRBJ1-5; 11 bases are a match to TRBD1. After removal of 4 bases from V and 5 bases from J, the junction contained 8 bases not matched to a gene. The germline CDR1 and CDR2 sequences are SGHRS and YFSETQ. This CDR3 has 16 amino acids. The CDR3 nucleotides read TGCGCCAGCAGCACCGGGACAGGGGGAGATCATCAGCCCCAGCATTTT. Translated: CASSTGTGGDHQPQHF.

CDR3 protein: CSACGTGGASNQPQHF. The CDR3 coding sequence is TGCAGTGCTTGCGGGACAGGTGGCGCGAGCAATCAGCCCCAGCATTTT. The chain combines TRBV20-1 with TRBJ1-5; TRBD1 aligns across 8 bases. The CDR3 length is 16 residues. Unmatched junction bases numbered 10, after V lost 5 bases and J lost 1 base. Germline values: CDR1 DFQATT, CDR2 SNEGSKA (reference sequence).

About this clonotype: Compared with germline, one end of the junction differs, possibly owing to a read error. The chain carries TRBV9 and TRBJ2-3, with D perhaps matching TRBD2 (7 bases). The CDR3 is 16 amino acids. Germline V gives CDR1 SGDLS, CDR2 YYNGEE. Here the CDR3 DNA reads TGTGCCAGCACCCGCCTTGCGGGGGCCAGCACGGATACGCAGTATTTT. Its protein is CASTRLAGASTDTQYF. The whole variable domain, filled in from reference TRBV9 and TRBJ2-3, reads DSGVTQTPKHLITATGQRVTLRCSPRSGDLSVYWYQQSLDQGLQFLIQYYNGEERAKGNILERFSAQQFPDLHSELNLSSLELGDSALYFCASTRLAGASTDTQYFGPGTRLTVL.